This T cell receptor beta chain was sequenced in a study of blood T cells in healthy people across ages. Overall study context: Through template switching, about one barcoded beta molecule was captured per two T cells, as measured in model experiments. General study points: Unsorted PBMCs blocked a conclusive comparison of naive and antigen-experienced cells. Older age went with lower TCR beta diversity per million T cells, in a roughly linear way. Diversity estimates from one million T cells were considered underestimates.

Primers used in a second PCR of roughly 6 to 12 cycles were a sample-barcoded 5' primer and a J-beta primer mix. Using its own MiXCR run on the 5' RACE reads, TCRdb lists one record per CDR3 protein. The sample yields some 1.4 million distinct CDR3 sequences, approximately 42% seen once. Turning to this clonotype: Its target is unknown.

The sequencing sample was made of blood. The TCR comes from a woman aged 18-35 years in good health.

CDR3 amino acids: CASSRLAGGSTGTQYF. The CDR3 bases are TGTGCCAGCAGTAGACTAGCGGGAGGGTCCACCGGGACCCAGTACTTC. The chain combines TRBV27 with TRBJ2-7; 14 bases are a match to TRBD2. The DNA end lines up better with TRBJ2-5; the J call may be wrong. CDR3 size: 16 residues. In germline, CDR1 is MNHEY, CDR2 SMNVEV (reference sequence).